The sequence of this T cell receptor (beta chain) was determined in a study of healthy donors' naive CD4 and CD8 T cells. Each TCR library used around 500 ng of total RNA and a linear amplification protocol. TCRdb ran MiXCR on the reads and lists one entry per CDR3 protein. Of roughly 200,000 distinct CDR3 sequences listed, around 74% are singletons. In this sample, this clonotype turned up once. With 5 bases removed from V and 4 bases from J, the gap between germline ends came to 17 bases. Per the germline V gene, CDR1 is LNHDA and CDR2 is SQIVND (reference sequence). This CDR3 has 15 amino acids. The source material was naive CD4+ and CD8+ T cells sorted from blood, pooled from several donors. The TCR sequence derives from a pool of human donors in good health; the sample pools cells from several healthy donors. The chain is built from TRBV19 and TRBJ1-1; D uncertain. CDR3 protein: CASSSRGGMATEAFF. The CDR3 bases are TGTGCCAGTAGTTCCCGGGGAGGGATGGCCACTGAAGCTTTCTTT.